These 25 T cell receptor beta chains were all obtained from the same sample, sequenced in a study of T cell responses to AZD1222 COVID-19 vaccine. The assay was immunoSEQ multiplex PCR, and TCRdb's table has in-frame clones only and misses some. The sample consists of about 81,000 clones, over 75% of them appearing once. The sequences come from peripheral blood, collected 28 days after the second AZD1222 dose. The receptors derive from an adult who received the AZD1222 COVID-19 vaccine.

This chain links TRBV5-4 with TRBJ1-5; D uncertain. From germline, CDR1 is SGHNT and CDR2 YYREEE (reference sequence). Trimming left V 4 bases short and J 1 base short, with 9 bases between. This CDR3 is 14 amino acids long. CDR3 sequence (DNA): TGTGCCAGCAGCGCGGACCTAAGCAATCAGCCCCAGCATTTT. Its protein product is CASSADLSNQPQHF.

V and J are TRBV5-1 and TRBJ1-1; weak D call: TRBD1 (6 bases). Trimming pared 4 bases from V and 1 base from J, leaving 17 bases between. Per the germline V gene, CDR1 is SGHRS and CDR2 is YFSETQ. This CDR3 spans 16 amino acids. The CDR3 sequence: CASSINRDTANTEAFF. The CDR3 nucleotides are TGCGCCAGCAGCATAAACCGGGACACGGCGAACACTGAAGCTTTCTTT. The full variable domain, rest sourced from reference TRBV5-1 and TRBJ1-1, is KAGVTQTPRYLIKTRGQQVTLSCSPISGHRSVSWYQQTPGQGLQFLFEYFSETQRNKGNFPGRFSGRQFSNSRSEMNVSTLELGDSALYLCASSINRDTANTEAFFGQGTRLTVV.

V gene TRBV25-1 combines with J gene TRBJ1-4; D is unresolved. The V gene's germline CDR1 is MGHDK and CDR2 SYGVNS. The CDR3 runs to 13 residues. The ends were cut back, 8 bases at V and 2 bases at J, with 9 bases in the middle. In DNA form, the CDR3 reads TGTGCCAGCCAGAGAACGACTAATGAAAAACTGTTTTTT. Encoded protein: CASQRTTNEKLFF.

V and J are TRBV11-2 and TRBJ1-1, with a tentative D call TRBD1 (5 bases). Trimming took off 1 base at V and 0 bases at J, with 9 bases between the two ends. The length of the CDR3 is 15 residues. From germline, CDR1 is SGHAT and CDR2 FQNNGV. The CDR3: CASSLVQGLNTEAFF. In DNA, the CDR3 is TGTGCCAGCAGCTTAGTTCAGGGATTGAACACTGAAGCTTTCTTT.

The chain links TRBV6-5 to TRBJ1-5, with TRBD1 matching 7 bases. This CDR3 contains 14 residues. The J segment lost 11 bases and the V segment lost 0 bases, leaving 7 bases of the junction unmatched. Per the germline V gene, CDR1 is MNHEY and CDR2 is SVGAGI. CDR3 DNA: TGTGCCAGCAGTTACTCGACAGGGCAAGTAGCCCAGCATTTT. Amino acids: CASSYSTGQVAQHF.

This rearrangement joins TRBV21-1 to TRBJ1-5; TRBD1, the D gene given by the table, was not confirmed from the DNA. TRBV21-1 counts as a pseudogene. The CDR3 covers 18 residues. CDR3 DNA: TGTGCCAGCAGCAAAGGGGGACAGCTTTTGTGTAGCAATCAGCCCCAGCATTTT. Protein sequence: CASSKGGQLLCSNQPQHF.

J is TRBJ2-7 and V is TRBV11-2; 9 bases line up with TRBD2. This CDR3 is built from 15 residues. V lost 5 bases, J lost 3 bases, and 8 bases stayed unmatched. CDR1 and CDR2 from the germline V gene are SGHAT and FQNNGV. The CDR3 reads CASSVSSGALYEQYF. The CDR3, as DNA: TGTGCCAGCAGCGTATCTAGCGGGGCCCTCTACGAGCAGTACTTC.

The chain employs TRBV6-5 and TRBJ1-2; D is unresolved. The CDR3 contains 13 residues. Germline-derived CDR1 and CDR2 are MNHEY and SVGAGI. Deletions cut 2 bases from V and 2 bases from J, with 6 bases between. This CDR3 is CASSYDGNYGYTF. DNA of the CDR3: TGTGCCAGCAGTTACGACGGAAACTATGGCTACACCTTC.

The chain joins TRBV7-9 to TRBJ2-3; TRBD2 matches at 9 bases. This CDR3 is built from 16 residues. The germline V gene has CDR1 SEHNR and CDR2 FQNEAQ (reference sequence). The trim removed 3 bases at V and 0 bases at J, leaving 4 bases unmatched. The CDR3 coding sequence is TGTGCCAGCAGCTTCACTAGCGGGCCTAGCACAGATACGCAGTATTTT. It translates to CASSFTSGPSTDTQYF.

This chain links TRBV19 with TRBJ2-1; TRBD2 matches 13 bases. The CDR3 loop spans 18 amino acids. The germline V gene has CDR1 LNHDA and CDR2 SQIVND (reference sequence). With V trimmed by 5 bases and J by 5 bases, 12 bases remained unmatched. As DNA, the CDR3 is TGTGCCAGTAGTCTACTAGCGGGGGGGAAGGGGAGAAACAATGAGCAGTTCTTC. It translates to CASSLLAGGKGRNNEQFF.

The rearrangement joins TRBV28 to TRBJ1-4, with TRBD1 identical over 10 bases. Germline V gene data show CDR1 as MDHEN and CDR2 as SYDVKM. V dropped 2 bases and J dropped 8; count of bases not matched to a gene: 5. This CDR3 comprises 15 residues. The CDR3 sequence: CASSLGGTGVEKLFF. The CDR3, as DNA: TGTGCCAGCAGTTTAGGAGGGACAGGGGTGGAAAAACTGTTTTTT. Variable domain in full (rest from reference TRBV28 and TRBJ1-4): DVKVTQSSRYLVKRTGEKVFLECVQDMDHENMFWYRQDPGLGLRLIYFSYDVKMKEKGDIPEGYSVSREKKERFSLILESASTNQTSMYLCASSLGGTGVEKLFFGSGTQLSVL.

V is TRBV19 and J is TRBJ2-7; TRBD1 matches at 7 bases. The CDR3 has 16 amino acids. The germline gives CDR1 LNHDA, CDR2 SQIVND (reference sequence). J gave up 6 bases and V 4 bases, and 15 bases lay outside the gene matches. The CDR3 bases are TGTGCCAGTAGTAGTCAAGACAGGGCGTCATGGTTCGAGCAGTACTTC. This gives the protein CASSSQDRASWFEQYF.

This chain joins TRBV5-8 and TRBJ2-4, with D possibly being TRBD1 (5 bases). V was trimmed by 0 bases and J by 1 base, leaving 8 bases between them. The CDR3 is made up of 15 amino acids. CDR1 and CDR2 from the germline V gene are SGHTS and YDEGEE. The CDR3 reads CASSLEGKAKNIQYF. CDR3 DNA: TGTGCCAGCAGCTTGGAGGGGAAGGCCAAAAACATTCAGTACTTC.

The V call is TRBV18, the J call TRBJ1-6; 8 bases map to TRBD1. The V segment lost 3 bases and the J segment 12 bases; nucleotides outside the gene matches: 13. The germline V gene encodes CDR1 KGHSH and CDR2 LQKENI. The CDR3 totals 16 residues. The CDR3 protein is CASSPASGQGTKPLHF. CDR3 sequence (DNA): TGTGCCAGCTCACCTGCTAGCGGACAGGGAACCAAACCCCTCCACTTT.

The chain joins TRBV6-2 or TRBV6-3 to TRBJ1-1; 7 nucleotides match TRBD1. Germline CDR1 MNHEY, CDR2 SVGEGT. The CDR3 sequence is 11 residues long. V trimming: 5 bases; J trimming: 11 bases; junction bases outside the gene matches: 5. CDR3 coding DNA: TGTGCCAGCAGTAGAACAGGGGTCGCTTTCTTT. It codes for CASSRTGVAFF.

V usage is TRBV19 and J usage is TRBJ2-2; a weak D match, TRBD1 (5 bases). The CDR3 covers 15 residues. V was shortened by 6 bases and J by 0 bases, with 11 bases between the two germline ends. CDR1 and CDR2 from the germline V gene are LNHDA and SQIVND (reference sequence). The CDR3 loop reads CASSHRRSNTGELFF. In DNA, the CDR3 is TGTGCCAGTAGCCACAGGCGTTCGAACACCGGGGAGCTGTTTTTT.

V and J are TRBV19 and TRBJ1-5, with D hard to call. Looked up from germline, CDR1 is LNHDA and CDR2 is SQIVND (reference sequence). The CDR3 runs to 16 residues. Trimming cost V 2 bases and J 0 bases, with 11 bases left between them. The CDR3 spells CASSITVQDSNQPQHF. The CDR3 DNA reads TGTGCCAGTAGTATAACTGTACAAGATAGCAATCAGCCCCAGCATTTT.

This clone appeared a single time. The genes are TRBV11-2 and TRBJ2-7; possible D gene TRBD2, 6 bases. The germline V and J ends were trimmed by 5 bases and 2 bases, with 10 bases remaining between them. Germline CDR1 reads SGHAT; CDR2 reads FQNNGV. This CDR3 has 13 residues. CDR3 amino acids: CASSRGTTYEQYF. CDR3 DNA: TGTGCCAGCAGCCGCGGGACCACCTACGAGCAGTACTTC.

This chain's CDR3 is CASSPPEQPNQPQHF. The CDR3 DNA is TGTGCCAGCAGTCCCCCGGAACAGCCTAATCAGCCCCAGCATTTT. The V call is TRBV28, the J call TRBJ1-5; D not resolved. Per germline, CDR1 MDHEN and CDR2 SYDVKM. The CDR3 contains 15 residues. V lost 5 bases and J 4 bases, leaving 15 bases between the germline ends.

The gene calls are TRBV7-9 and TRBJ1-2, with 7 nucleotides matching TRBD1. Germline assignment: CDR1 SEHNR and CDR2 FQNEAQ (reference sequence). There are 15 residues in the CDR3. The ends lost 4 bases at V and 4 bases at J; junction bases unmatched: 9. DNA for the CDR3: TGTGCCAGCAGCTCCCTCGACAGGGACGGCTATGGCTACACCTTC. This gives the protein CASSSLDRDGYGYTF.

The J gene is TRBJ1-1, the V gene TRBV5-1, with TRBD1 as a possible D gene (5 bases). Trimming shortened V by 4 bases and J by 5 bases, and 15 bases separated the two germline ends. The CDR3 runs 14 residues. Germline V gene sequence: CDR1 SGHRS, CDR2 YFSETQ. The CDR3 sequence: CASSVDGGWTEAFF. The CDR3 DNA reads TGCGCCAGCAGCGTCGACGGGGGATGGACTGAAGCTTTCTTT.

The V gene is TRBV14, the J gene TRBJ2-7, with unresolved D. The CDR3 is 14 amino acids. The germline V gene encodes CDR1 SGHDN and CDR2 FVKESK. Trimming cost V 5 bases and J 0 bases, with 11 bases left between them. CDR3 nucleotides: TGTGCCAGCAGCACCGTACTATACTCCTACGAGCAGTACTTC. Its protein is CASSTVLYSYEQYF.

V is TRBV19 and J is TRBJ2-1, with 8 bases lining up with TRBD2. The CDR3 is made up of 14 amino acids. The V and J ends lost 6 bases and 6 bases, in that order; junction bases with no gene match: 7. Germline CDR1 and CDR2: LNHDA and SQIVND (reference sequence). The CDR3 DNA reads TGTGCCAGTAGCCTGGCGGGGGGCGGCAATGAGCAGTTCTTC. It yields the protein CASSLAGGGNEQFF.

The chain joins TRBV9 to TRBJ2-7; 12 bases fit TRBD1. The V gene end was trimmed by 0 bases and the J gene end by 7 bases; junction bases not matched to a gene: 5. CDR1 and CDR2 (germline): SGDLS, YYNGEE. The CDR3 covers 15 residues. The CDR3 protein is CASSVGGTGGREQYF. The CDR3 region has the DNA TGTGCCAGCAGCGTAGGAGGGACAGGGGGCAGGGAGCAGTACTTC.

Notes on this clone: The same CDR3 also results from other DNA sequences found in this sample. This chain joins TRBV29-1 and TRBJ2-2; D is undetermined. Deletions cut 4 bases from V and 4 bases from J, with 4 bases between. Germline V gives CDR1 SQVTM, CDR2 ANQGSEA. The CDR3 runs 11 residues. The CDR3 reads CSVGSTGELFF. For the CDR3, the DNA is TGCAGCGTTGGATCCACCGGGGAGCTGTTTTTT.